In this sample, the clone carrying this T cell receptor beta chain turned up once. These data originate in a study of blood T cell repertoires in COVID-19. For the study at large: Donors in the United States, Italy and Spain gave samples during acute or convalescent COVID-19. T cells, B-cell-depleted T cells, or PBMCs supplied cDNA or gDNA.

The CDR3 runs 17 residues. Germline lookup yields CDR1 MGHRA and CDR2 YSYEKL. Trimming cost V 6 bases and J 6 bases; bases outside gene matches: 12. TCRdb's table, derived via immunoSEQ multiplex PCR, lists solely in-frame clones and lacks some. The sample includes around 70,000 clones, approximately 83% of them seen just once. The sample taken for sequencing was peripheral blood. This chain joins TRBV4-1 and TRBJ2-1; TRBD1 aligns across 12 bases. The receptor's source is a human donor in a cohort sampled during active COVID-19. CDR3 DNA sequence: TGCGCCAGCAGAAGGGAGGGACAGGGGGCGATAGGCAATGAGCAGTTCTTC. Its protein product is CASRREGQGAIGNEQFF.